This TCR beta chain appears in the sequencing data of a study of T-cell reconstitution after alpha-beta-depleted transplantation in children listed by TCRdb under 2016. In the study overall: Using TCR repertoire profiling, the study followed T-cell immune reconstitution in a quantitative way in children after TCRalphabeta/CD19-depleted allogeneic hematopoietic cell transplantation.

A remark on this clonotype: The specificity of this receptor is unknown. Base qualities were left out, and no much larger clone turns up one base away.

Receptors were amplified or captured by PCR. TCRdb records Illumina HiSeq 2500 as the sequencer. Molecular barcoding was employed in the preparation of TCR libraries, with unique molecular identifiers being used to normalize TCRbeta repertoire quantification. Using fastp trimming at Q25 and MiXCR clonotype assembly, TCRdb reanalyzed the public sequencing data and kept in-frame beta chains. Each CDR3 protein gets just one entry, which takes the most common genes and DNA from the rows behind it. The sample table shows about 400,000 distinct CDR3 sequences, and 13% are seen once. Jointly, the top ten make up approximately 4.3% of the sample. The CDR3 runs 12 residues from the cysteine to the phenylalanine. Of the read, only the CDR3 DNA is kept; its 36 bases are in frame from base 1. At the junction V is shortened by 6 bases and J by 5 bases, with 11 bases in between. From a lookup of the germline V gene (reference sequence), CDR1 and CDR2 are DFQATT and SNEGSKA.

Sequencing was performed on PBMCs, taken from the stem cell graft. The rearrangement combines TRBV20-1 with TRBJ1-5; a tentative D match to TRBD1 spans 5 bases. The sequence derives from a human donor who donated a stem cell graft to a child with Fanconi anemia. The nucleotide sequence is given as TGCAGTGCCGGCCGAGGGGATCAGCCCCAGCATTTT. It translates to CSAGRGDQPQHF.